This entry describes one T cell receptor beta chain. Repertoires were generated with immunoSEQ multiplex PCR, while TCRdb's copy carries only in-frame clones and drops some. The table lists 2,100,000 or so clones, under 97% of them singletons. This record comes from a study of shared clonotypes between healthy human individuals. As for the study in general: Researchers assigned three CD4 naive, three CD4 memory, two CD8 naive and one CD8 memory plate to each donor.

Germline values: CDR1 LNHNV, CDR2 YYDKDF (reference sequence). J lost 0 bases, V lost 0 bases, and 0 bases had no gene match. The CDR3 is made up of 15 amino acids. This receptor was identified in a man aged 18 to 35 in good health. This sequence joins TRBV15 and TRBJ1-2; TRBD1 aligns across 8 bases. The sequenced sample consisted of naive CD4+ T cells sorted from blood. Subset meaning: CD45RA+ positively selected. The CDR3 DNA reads TGTGCCACCAGCAGAGAACAGGGGGCTAACTATGGCTACACCTTC. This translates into CATSREQGANYGYTF.